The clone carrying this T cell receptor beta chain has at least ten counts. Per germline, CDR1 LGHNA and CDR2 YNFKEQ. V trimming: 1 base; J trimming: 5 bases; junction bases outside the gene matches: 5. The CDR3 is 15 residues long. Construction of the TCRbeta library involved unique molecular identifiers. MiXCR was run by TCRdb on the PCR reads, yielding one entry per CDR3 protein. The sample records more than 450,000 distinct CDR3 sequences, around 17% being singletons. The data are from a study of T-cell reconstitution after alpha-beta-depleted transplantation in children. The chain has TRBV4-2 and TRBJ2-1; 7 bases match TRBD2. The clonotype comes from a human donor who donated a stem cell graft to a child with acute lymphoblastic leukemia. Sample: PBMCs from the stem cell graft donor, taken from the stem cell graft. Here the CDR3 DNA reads TGTGCCAGCAGCCAAGGCCGGGACTACGACAATGAGCAGTTCTTC. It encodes CASSQGRDYDNEQFF.